One and the same sample provided the 11 T cell receptor beta chains below, sequenced in a study of cytomegalovirus exposure and HLA in healthy donors. Researchers ran the PCR with 60 Vbeta and 13 Jbeta primers. Clones were read by immunoSEQ multiplex PCR, and TCRdb kept only the in-frame ones, dropping some. The sample lists about 150,000 clones; 76% were seen once. The sequencing sample was made of PBMCs. Every receptor here comes from a male donor in good health and CMV-seronegative.

V and J are TRBV5-1 and TRBJ1-3; TRBD1 agrees at 7 bases. J was trimmed by 0 bases and V by 4 bases; bases with no gene match: 7. The germline V gene encodes CDR1 SGHRS and CDR2 YFSETQ. The CDR3 contains 16 residues. CDR3 nucleotide sequence: TGCGCCAGCAGCCAAAACGACAGGGACTCTGGAAACACCATATATTTT. Its translation: CASSQNDRDSGNTIYF. Full variable domain (rest looked up from reference TRBV5-1 and TRBJ1-3): KAGVTQTPRYLIKTRGQQVTLSCSPISGHRSVSWYQQTPGQGLQFLFEYFSETQRNKGNFPGRFSGRQFSNSRSEMNVSTLELGDSALYLCASSQNDRDSGNTIYFGEGSWLTVV.

This clone has only one observation. The gene calls are TRBV4-3 and TRBJ2-2; D is possibly TRBD1 (6 bases). The length of the CDR3 is 17 residues. V dropped 1 base and J dropped 6 bases, with 18 bases sitting between them. Germline V lookup: CDR1 LGHNA, CDR2 YSLEER. The CDR3: CASSQGYWGLFAGELFF. The CDR3 DNA is TGCGCCAGCAGCCAAGGATACTGGGGGCTGTTCGCCGGGGAGCTGTTTTTT.

V is TRBV5-1 and J is TRBJ2-2, with 8 bases identical to TRBD2. Germline values: CDR1 SGHRS, CDR2 YFSETQ. V dropped 4 bases and J dropped 2; count of bases not matched to a gene: 7. The CDR3 is 16 residues long. CDR3 nucleotide sequence: TGCGCCAGCAGCCGGGAGGGCAGGGGCAACACCGGGGAGCTGTTTTTT. This encodes CASSREGRGNTGELFF.

The chain has TRBV7-8 and TRBJ1-3, with 7 nucleotides matching TRBD1. Germline lookup yields CDR1 SGHVS and CDR2 FQNEAQ. This CDR3 contains 16 residues. The junction had 7 bases not matched to a gene; V was cut back by 5 bases and J by 0 bases. CDR3 loop: CASSRRQGHSGNTIYF. CDR3 bases: TGTGCCAGCAGCCGTAGACAGGGACACTCTGGAAACACCATATATTTT.

The chain employs TRBV19 and TRBJ2-2, with D possibly TRBD1 on 6 matching bases. Germline V gives CDR1 LNHDA, CDR2 SQIVND (reference sequence). The V gene lost 4 bases and the J gene lost 6 bases, with 9 bases spanning the gap. This CDR3 comprises 13 residues. The DNA for the CDR3 is TGTGCCAGTAGTACCCAGGGGTCCGGGGAGCTGTTTTTT. Amino acids: CASSTQGSGELFF.

This clone was seen a single time. The chain has TRBV27 and TRBJ2-1; TRBD2 aligns across 11 bases. The CDR3 runs to 15 residues. The junction had 7 bases not matched to a gene; V was cut back by 6 bases and J by 6 bases. Germline V gene lookup returns CDR1 MNHEY and CDR2 SMNVEV (reference sequence). CDR3 amino acids: CASSRTSGSGNEQFF. The CDR3 coding sequence is TGTGCCAGCAGCCGTACTAGCGGGAGTGGCAATGAGCAGTTCTTC.

Note on this clone: One end of the junction is discordant with germline, which a read error may explain. This chain connects TRBV7-9 to TRBJ2-1; possible D gene TRBD2, 6 bases. The length of the CDR3 is 15 residues. CDR1 is SEHNR and CDR2 is FQNEAQ in the germline V gene (reference sequence). DNA for the CDR3: TGTTCCAGCAGCTTAGGAATCGCTAGGGAGGATGAGCAGTTCTTC. It is translated as CSSSLGIAREDEQFF.

Here the CDR3 reads CASRRFPGLAADNEQFF. The CDR3 DNA is TGTGCCAGCAGGAGATTTCCGGGACTAGCGGCCGACAATGAGCAGTTCTTC. The chain couples TRBV2 to TRBJ2-1; 11 bases match TRBD2. The CDR3 is 17 residues long. V was clipped by 6 bases and J by 5 bases; unmatched bases: 12. CDR1 SNHLY and CDR2 FYNNEI come from the germline V gene.

This chain links TRBV2 with TRBJ1-5, with D unclear. This CDR3 has 12 residues. V lost 6 bases, J lost 11 bases, and 14 bases lay in between. Germline assignment: CDR1 SNHLY and CDR2 FYNNEI. CDR3 amino acids: CASSPLGRAQHF. CDR3 bases: TGTGCCAGCAGCCCCCTAGGTAGAGCCCAGCATTTT. The whole variable domain, filled in from reference TRBV2 and TRBJ1-5, reads EPEVTQTPSHQVTQMGQEVILRCVPISNHLYFYWYRQILGQKVEFLVSFYNNEISEKSEIFDDQFSVERPDGSNFTLKIRSTKLEDSAMYFCASSPLGRAQHFGDGTRLSIL.

The chain uses TRBV28 and TRBJ2-2, with TRBD1 matching over 7 bases. The CDR3 sequence is 12 residues long. Germline CDR1 is MDHEN and CDR2 is SYDVKM. Unmatched junction bases numbered 2, after V lost 8 bases and J lost 5 bases. Here the CDR3 reads CASRQGTGELFF. The DNA for the CDR3 is TGTGCCAGCCGACAGGGAACCGGGGAGCTGTTTTTT. The full variable domain, with the rest looked up from reference TRBV28 and TRBJ2-2, is DVKVTQSSRYLVKRTGEKVFLECVQDMDHENMFWYRQDPGLGLRLIYFSYDVKMKEKGDIPEGYSVSREKKERFSLILESASTNQTSMYLCASRQGTGELFFGEGSRLTVL.

This chain uses TRBV11-2 with TRBJ2-7; the match to TRBD1 covers 10 bases. Germline CDR1 SGHAT, CDR2 FQNNGV. J lost 0 bases, V lost 4 bases, and 3 bases had no gene match. CDR3 size: 15 residues. The CDR3 spells CASSSGTGVSYEQYF. As DNA, the CDR3 is TGTGCCAGCAGCTCCGGGACAGGGGTCTCCTACGAGCAGTACTTC.